This TCR beta chain was recorded in a study of PD-1 blockade in classical Hodgkin lymphoma. General study findings and limits: Possible causes of repertoire differences, disease activity or prior therapy, remain undefined. Complete responders started with a diversity level that resembled newly diagnosed patients at baseline. It was reported that newly diagnosed patients had less baseline TCR diversity than healthy donors. At C4D1, TCR diversity had climbed significantly for CD4+ cells, though not for CD8+ cells.

All patients experienced relapse after autologous stem cell transplantation, and brentuximab vedotin exposure was variable. With regard to this clone: Its antigen is as yet unknown.

Trimming removed 0 bases at V and 3 bases at J, with 13 bases between. Germline values: CDR1 SGDLS, CDR2 YYNGEE. The CDR3 has 15 residues. The protocol was immunoSEQ multiplex PCR, while the TCRdb copy is restricted to in-frame clones and leaves out a portion. In the table there are 90,000 to 95,000 clones, roughly 89% of which are singletons. Material: peripheral blood mononuclear cells (PBMCs), obtained before the second cycle of nivolumab. The TCR was taken from a human donor with classical Hodgkin lymphoma. The chain carries TRBV9 and TRBJ2-7; unclear D gene. CDR3 in DNA: TGTGCCAGCAGCGTAGAGGCGAGCTCTTACTACGAGCAGTACTTC. Translating gives CASSVEASSYYEQYF.